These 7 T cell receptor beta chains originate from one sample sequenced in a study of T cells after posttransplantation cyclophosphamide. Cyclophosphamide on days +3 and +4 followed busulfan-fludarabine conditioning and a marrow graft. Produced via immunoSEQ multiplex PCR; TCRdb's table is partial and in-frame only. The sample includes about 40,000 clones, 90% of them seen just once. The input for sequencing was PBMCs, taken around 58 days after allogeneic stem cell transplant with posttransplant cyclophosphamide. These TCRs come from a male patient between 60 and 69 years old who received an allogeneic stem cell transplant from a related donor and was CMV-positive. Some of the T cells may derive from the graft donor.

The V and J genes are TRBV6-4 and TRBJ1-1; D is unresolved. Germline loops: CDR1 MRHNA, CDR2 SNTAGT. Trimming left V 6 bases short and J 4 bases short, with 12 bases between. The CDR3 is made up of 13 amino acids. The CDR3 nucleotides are TGTGCCAGCAGAGATAATACAGCCACTGAAGCTTTCTTT. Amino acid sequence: CASRDNTATEAFF.

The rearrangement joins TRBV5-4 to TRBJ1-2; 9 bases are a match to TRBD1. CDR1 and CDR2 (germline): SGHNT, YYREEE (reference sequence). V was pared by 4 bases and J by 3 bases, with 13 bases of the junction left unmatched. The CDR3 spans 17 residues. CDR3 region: CASSRGTGPKEDYGYTF. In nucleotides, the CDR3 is TGTGCCAGCAGCCGAGGGACAGGGCCAAAAGAGGACTATGGCTACACCTTC.

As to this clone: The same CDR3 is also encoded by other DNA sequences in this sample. The CDR3: CASKGESPLHF. In DNA, the CDR3 is TGTGCCAGCAAGGGGGAATCCCCCCTCCACTTT. The J gene is TRBJ1-6, the V gene TRBV2; the D gene is possibly TRBD1 (6 bases). Between the trimmed V and J ends, which lost 7 bases and 13 bases, there was a span of 11 bases. Germline loops: CDR1 SNHLY, CDR2 FYNNEI. The CDR3 loop spans 11 amino acids.

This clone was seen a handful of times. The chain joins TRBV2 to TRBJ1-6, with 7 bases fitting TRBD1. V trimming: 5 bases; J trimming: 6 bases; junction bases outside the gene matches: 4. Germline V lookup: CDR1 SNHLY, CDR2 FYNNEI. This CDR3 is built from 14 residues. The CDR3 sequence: CASSLDRVNSPLHF. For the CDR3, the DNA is TGTGCCAGCAGTTTAGACAGGGTTAATTCACCCCTCCACTTT. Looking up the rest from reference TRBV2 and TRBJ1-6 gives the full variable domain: EPEVTQTPSHQVTQMGQEVILRCVPISNHLYFYWYRQILGQKVEFLVSFYNNEISEKSEIFDDQFSVERPDGSNFTLKIRSTKLEDSAMYFCASSLDRVNSPLHFGNGTRLTVT.

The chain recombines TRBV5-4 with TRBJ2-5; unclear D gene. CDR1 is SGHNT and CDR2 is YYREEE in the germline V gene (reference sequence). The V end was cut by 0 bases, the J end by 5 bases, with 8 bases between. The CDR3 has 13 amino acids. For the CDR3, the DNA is TGTGCCAGCAGCTTGGCCTCGTTGGAGACCCAGTACTTC. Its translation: CASSLASLETQYF.

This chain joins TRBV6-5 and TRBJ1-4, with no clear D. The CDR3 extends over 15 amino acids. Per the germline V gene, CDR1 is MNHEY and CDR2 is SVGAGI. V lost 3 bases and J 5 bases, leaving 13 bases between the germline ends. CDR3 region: CASSYRRRTNEKLFF. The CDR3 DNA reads TGTGCCAGCAGTTATCGCCGGAGAACAAATGAAAAACTGTTTTTT.

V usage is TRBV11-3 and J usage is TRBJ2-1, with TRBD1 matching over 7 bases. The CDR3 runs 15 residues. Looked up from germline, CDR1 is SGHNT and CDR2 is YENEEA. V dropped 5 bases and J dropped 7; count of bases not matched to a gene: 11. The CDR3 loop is CASSPGQGERNEQFF. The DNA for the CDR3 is TGTGCCAGCAGCCCGGGGCAGGGGGAAAGGAATGAGCAGTTCTTC.